These T cell receptor beta chains were read from a single sample in a study of cytomegalovirus exposure and HLA in healthy donors. Sequencing used immunoSEQ multiplex PCR; TCRdb keeps in-frame clones, though not all of them. Its listing shows around 60,000 clones. Material: PBMCs. The receptors derive from a woman under 30 in good health and CMV-seronegative. The CDR3 runs from the conserved cysteine through the conserved F or W. A D gene is named only where the DNA matches it firmly.

v_gene,j_gene,d_gene,CDR3aa,CDR3nt
TRBV30,TRBJ1-5,-,CALKGPGAGPQHF,TGTGCTCTTAAAGGTCCAGGCGCAGGGCCCCAGCATTTT
TRBV28,TRBJ2-3,-,CASSQFGSSEDTQYF,TGTGCCAGCAGTCAATTCGGGAGCAGCGAAGATACGCAGTATTTT
TRBV6-6,TRBJ2-7,-,CASSSNNEQYF,TGTGCCAGCAGTTCAAACAACGAGCAGTACTTC
TRBV9,TRBJ2-1,TRBD2,CASSTSGSGTNEQFF,TGTGCCAGCAGTACTAGCGGGAGCGGAACTAATGAGCAGTTCTTC
TRBV29-1,TRBJ2-7,-,CSVQLTDSYEQYF,TGCAGCGTTCAACTAACGGACTCCTACGAGCAGTACTTC
TRBV30,TRBJ1-2,-,CACADQGNGYTF,TGTGCCTGCGCGGACCAGGGGAATGGCTACACCTTC
TRBV6-5,TRBJ1-5,-,CASRIFRDQPQHF,TGTGCCAGCAGGATCTTCAGGGATCAGCCCCAGCATTTT
TRBV4-1,TRBJ1-2,TRBD1,CASSQGSGGVLGYTF,TGCGCCAGCAGCCAAGGCTCAGGGGGCGTGCTTGGCTACACCTTC
TRBV7-9,TRBJ2-3,TRBD2,CASSLGLAGGTDTQYF,TGTGCCAGCAGCCTGGGACTAGCGGGGGGAACAGATACGCAGTATTTT
TRBV30,TRBJ1-6,-,CAWSVRGAPDSPLHF,TGTGCCTGGAGTGTTCGGGGGGCGCCAGATTCACCCCTCCACTTT
TRBV6-1,TRBJ1-4,-,CASSALKQGEKLFF,TGTGCCAGCAGTGCCCTAAAACAGGGTGAAAAACTGTTTTTT
TRBV5-1,TRBJ1-1,-,CASSPGTTNTEAFF,TGCGCCAGCAGCCCCGGGACAACGAACACTGAAGCTTTCTTT
TRBV28,TRBJ2-2,TRBD2,CASSFEAGGSGELFF,TGTGCCAGCAGTTTCGAAGCGGGAGGTAGCGGGGAGCTGTTTTTT
TRBV4-2,TRBJ1-1,-,CASSHIWGRSEAFF,TGTGCCAGCAGCCATATTTGGGGGAGGTCTGAAGCTTTCTTT
TRBV19,TRBJ2-7,-,CASSIGGTYEQYF,TGTGCCAGTAGTATAGGCGGTACCTACGAGCAGTACTTC
TRBV2,TRBJ2-7,TRBD1,CASSEAHGQGNYEQYF,TGTGCCAGCAGTGAAGCCCATGGACAGGGGAACTACGAGCAGTACTTC
TRBV10-3,TRBJ1-1,-,CAISEAGLGTEAFF,TGTGCCATCAGTGAGGCAGGGTTGGGCACTGAAGCTTTCTTT
TRBV30,TRBJ1-1,-,CAWSFGLDTEAFF,TGTGCCTGGAGTTTCGGTTTGGACACTGAAGCTTTCTTT
TRBV4-1,TRBJ2-5,-,CASSQDHGTRETQYF,TGCGCCAGCAGCCAAGATCATGGGACACGCGAGACCCAGTACTTC
TRBV5-1,TRBJ1-1,-,CASSLAGASTEAFF,TGCGCCAGCAGCTTGGCAGGGGCGAGCACTGAAGCTTTCTTT
TRBV19,TRBJ1-4,TRBD1,CASSIRGRGEKLFF,TGTGCCAGTAGTATAAGGGGGCGCGGGGAAAAACTGTTTTTT
TRBV15,TRBJ2-5,-,CATSDGREETQYF,TGTGCCACCAGCGACGGCAGGGAAGAGACCCAGTACTTC
TRBV4-1,TRBJ2-5,-,CASSHRAGEETQYF,TGCGCCAGCAGCCACCGAGCCGGAGAGGAGACCCAGTACTTC
TRBV28,TRBJ2-7,TRBD1,CASSLSGQGAYEQYF,TGTGCCAGCAGTTTATCAGGACAGGGAGCCTACGAGCAGTACTTC
TRBV5-1,TRBJ1-2,-,CASSLGSTDYGYTF,TGCGCCAGCAGCTTGGGGTCGACAGACTATGGCTACACCTTC
TRBV2,TRBJ1-4,-,CASRSAGGEKLFF,TGTGCCAGCAGGTCGGCGGGAGGGGAAAAACTGTTTTTT
TRBV7-9,TRBJ1-1,-,CASSAQGIGHTEAFF,TGTGCCAGCAGCGCCCAGGGTATTGGGCACACTGAAGCTTTCTTT
TRBV2,TRBJ1-2,TRBD1,CASKIQGQVYGYTF,TGTGCCAGCAAAATACAGGGACAGGTTTATGGCTACACCTTC
TRBV7-9,TRBJ2-6,-,CASSLIGDSGANVLTF,TGTGCCAGCAGCTTAATAGGGGACTCTGGGGCCAACGTCCTGACTTTC
TRBV4-2,TRBJ2-3,-,CASSQGTDTDTQYF,TGTGCCAGCAGCCAAGGGACTGACACAGATACGCAGTATTTT
TRBV5-6,TRBJ2-7,-,CASSSAETYEQYF,TGTGCCAGCAGCTCCGCAGAAACCTACGAGCAGTACTTC
TRBV18,TRBJ1-1,-,CASSAKYRDLNTEAFF,TGTGCCAGCTCAGCTAAGTACAGGGATTTGAACACTGAAGCTTTCTTT
TRBV2,TRBJ2-1,TRBD1,CASVPRGDRGWVKVF,TGTGCCAGCGTCCCCCGGGGGGACAGGGGTTGGGTAAAGGTCTTC
TRBV30,TRBJ2-7,-,CAWSVGPTYEQYF,TGTGCCTGGAGTGTTGGCCCAACCTACGAGCAGTACTTC
TRBV30,TRBJ2-1,TRBD2,CAWSPSGSASYNEQFF,TGTGCCTGGAGTCCCAGCGGGAGTGCCTCCTACAATGAGCAGTTCTTC
TRBV7-9,TRBJ2-2,-,CASSSSHLGAGGELFF,TGTGCCAGCAGTTCATCGCACCTTGGGGCAGGGGGGGAGCTGTTTTTT
TRBV5-1,TRBJ2-7,TRBD2,CASSFGTSVPYEQYF,TGCGCCAGCAGCTTCGGGACTAGCGTCCCCTACGAGCAGTACTTC
TRBV7-8,TRBJ2-7,-,CASSQRTEAYEQYF,TGTGCCAGCAGCCAGCGGACCGAGGCCTACGAGCAGTACTTC
TRBV30,TRBJ2-7,TRBD1,CASRTRDRFYEQYF,TGTGCCTCCCGTACCCGGGACAGGTTCTACGAGCAGTACTTC
TRBV9,TRBJ2-2,-,CASSGHGGSDTGELFF,TGTGCCAGCAGCGGACACGGGGGTTCTGACACCGGGGAGCTGTTTTTT
TRBV25-1,TRBJ2-7,-,CASSDGGDSSYEQYF,TGTGCCAGCAGTGACGGAGGGGACAGTTCCTACGAGCAGTACTTC
TRBV5-1,TRBJ2-7,TRBD1,CASSLEGQRYEQYF,TGCGCCAGCAGCTTGGAGGGACAGAGGTACGAGCAGTACTTC
TRBV18,TRBJ1-5,TRBD1,CASSRDRVNQPQHF,TGTGCCAGCTCACGGGACAGGGTCAATCAGCCCCAGCATTTT
TRBV7-9,TRBJ1-1,-,CASSRTELEAFF,TGTGCCAGCAGTAGGACAGAGCTAGAAGCTTTCTTT
TRBV11-1,TRBJ2-3,-,CASRLTSLDTQYF,TGTGCCAGCAGACTGACTAGTTTAGATACGCAGTATTTT
TRBV29-1,TRBJ2-3,-,CSVEGGGMDTQYF,TGCAGCGTTGAAGGAGGGGGAATGGATACGCAGTATTTT
TRBV4-1,TRBJ2-5,TRBD2,CASSHAWGTSGIQETQYF,TGCGCCAGCAGCCATGCCTGGGGCACTAGCGGGATCCAAGAGACCCAGTACTTC
TRBV2,TRBJ1-2,TRBD1,CASSPRQGDIYGYTF,TGTGCCAGCAGTCCAAGACAGGGGGACATCTATGGCTACACCTTC
TRBV28,TRBJ1-5,-,CASSFSGSLPQHF,TGTGCCAGCAGTTTCTCAGGGTCTCTGCCCCAGCATTTT
TRBV6-5,TRBJ1-2,TRBD1,CASRLYRQGAYGYTF,TGTGCCAGCAGGTTATATCGACAGGGAGCCTATGGCTACACCTTC
TRBV6-5,TRBJ2-1,-,CASSYGVGGEQFF,TGTGCCAGCAGTTACGGGGTCGGAGGCGAGCAGTTCTTC
TRBV5-1,TRBJ2-3,TRBD1,CASSLVGRGYTDTQYF,TGCGCCAGCAGCTTGGTGGGCAGGGGGTACACAGATACGCAGTATTTT
TRBV11-3,TRBJ2-7,TRBD1,CASSPAGTGFLYEQYF,TGTGCCAGCAGCCCCGCCGGGACAGGGTTCCTCTACGAGCAGTACTTC
TRBV13,TRBJ1-1,TRBD1,CASSLGTGGAFF,TGTGCCAGCAGCTTGGGGACAGGGGGAGCTTTCTTT
TRBV5-1,TRBJ1-2,-,CASSRNTQGSGGYTF,TGCGCCAGCAGCCGGAACACTCAGGGCAGTGGTGGCTACACCTTC
TRBV9,TRBJ2-2,-,CAKLQVTGELFF,TGTGCCAAGTTACAGGTGACCGGGGAGCTGTTTTTT
TRBV5-1,TRBJ1-3,-,CASSPGDFSGNTIYF,TGCGCCAGCAGCCCAGGGGATTTCTCTGGAAACACCATATATTTT
TRBV13,TRBJ2-7,TRBD2,CASSLGRGTSGIYEQYF,TGTGCCAGCAGCTTAGGCCGGGGGACTAGCGGGATCTACGAGCAGTACTTC
TRBV28,TRBJ1-1,-,CASNFQKSAEAFF,TGTGCCAGCAACTTTCAGAAGAGCGCTGAAGCTTTCTTT
TRBV9,TRBJ1-3,-,CASSVGGRGPGNTIYF,TGTGCCAGCAGCGTAGGCGGTAGGGGTCCTGGAAACACCATATATTTT